Listed below are T cell receptor beta chains from one sample, sequenced in a study of cytomegalovirus exposure and HLA in healthy donors. The data were produced by immunoSEQ multiplex PCR, yet TCRdb's version contains in-frame clones alone and is incomplete. The sample consists of over 110,000 clones, 73% of them appearing once. Sequencing used PBMCs. The receptors derive from a woman aged 40 to 50 in good health and CMV-seronegative. The CDR3 runs from the conserved cysteine through the conserved F or W. A D gene is named only where the DNA matches it firmly. Clone size appears in some rows only: once, few, many, or a class for an expanded clone.

TGTGCCACCAGCCCATCGGGGACAGGGGCTGCGAGAGAAGTTACACAGTTCTTC CATSPSGTGAAREVTQFF TRBD1 TRBJ2-1 NA TRBV15
TGTGCCAGCAGCTTGGCTGGGGGCCTTGAAGCTTTCTTT CASSLAGGLEAFF NA TRBJ1-1 NA TRBV5-6
TGTGCCAGCAGCCCAATCTCTGGGGCCAACGTCCTGACTTTC CASSPISGANVLTF NA TRBJ2-6 NA TRBV6-5
TGTGCCAGCAGTGTAATTCCCGGGAACACTGAAGCTTTCTTT CASSVIPGNTEAFF NA TRBJ1-1 NA TRBV2
TGTGCCAGCAGCTCATACAGGGGGCTCATCTACGAGCAGTACTTC CASSSYRGLIYEQYF TRBD1 TRBJ2-7 NA TRBV14
TGCAGCGTTAAGGACTCCCAAGAGACCCAGTACTTC CSVKDSQETQYF NA TRBJ2-5 NA TRBV29-1
TGTGCCAGCAGGACAGGGGGGAAGGATTCACCCCTCCACTTT CASRTGGKDSPLHF TRBD1 TRBJ1-6 few TRBV6-6
TGTGCCAGTATAGGGGGCGGACAGTGGGATAATTCACCCCTCCACTTT CASIGGGQWDNSPLHF TRBD1 TRBJ1-6 NA TRBV28
TGTGCCAGCAGCAGCTACGGGACACAACAAGAGACCCAGTACTTC CASSSYGTQQETQYF NA TRBJ2-5 NA TRBV7-9
TGCGCCAGCAGCTTTAACTACGAGCAGTACTTC CASSFNYEQYF NA TRBJ2-7 NA TRBV5-1
TGTGCCAGCAGCGTAGCTGGGCCAGATACGCAGTATTTT CASSVAGPDTQYF NA TRBJ2-3 NA TRBV9
TGTGCCAGCAGTACCGACAGGGGACAGCCCCAGCATTTT CASSTDRGQPQHF TRBD1 TRBJ1-5 few TRBV2
TGCGCCAGCGGTTTTCGACAGGGGAACAACTATGGCTACACCTTC CASGFRQGNNYGYTF TRBD1 TRBJ1-2 NA TRBV4-1
TGTGCCAGCAGCCAAGGGACAGTCATTTTACCTGAAGCTTTCTTT CASSQGTVILPEAFF NA TRBJ1-1 NA TRBV4-2
TGTGCCAGCAGCTTTATTGGACACCCACTGGGGAACTATGGCTACACCTTC CASSFIGHPLGNYGYTF NA TRBJ1-2 NA TRBV11-3
TGTGCCAGCAGCGTAGCCGGGGACAGAAATCAGCCCCAGCATTTT CASSVAGDRNQPQHF TRBD1 TRBJ1-5 NA TRBV9
TGTGCCAGCAGCCCTTGGCCCAGTGAGGCCAACGTCCTGACTTTC CASSPWPSEANVLTF NA TRBJ2-6 NA TRBV9
TGCGCCAGCAGCCAATCGACCGGGACTAGCGGGGGCCTAGCCAAAAACATTCAGTACTTC CASSQSTGTSGGLAKNIQYF TRBD2 TRBJ2-4 NA TRBV4-1
TGTGCCAGCAGCGTAGCTGGAGATGAGCAGTTCTTC CASSVAGDEQFF NA TRBJ2-1 once TRBV9
TGTGCCAGCAGCCAAGTTGCAGGGAGCAATCAGCCCCAGCATTTT CASSQVAGSNQPQHF NA TRBJ1-5 NA TRBV14
TGTGCCAGCAGCCCGGGACAGACCTTGAACACTGAAGCTTTCTTT CASSPGQTLNTEAFF TRBD1 TRBJ1-1 NA TRBV7-9
TGTGCCAGCAGTTTAGGCAGAAATAATTCACCCCTCCACTTT CASSLGRNNSPLHF NA TRBJ1-6 NA TRBV28
TGTGCCAGCAGCCCTGGATCAGCGAACACAGATACGCAGTATTTT CASSPGSANTDTQYF NA TRBJ2-3 NA TRBV5-4
TGCGCCCTGGAGGACGGCACTGAAGCTTTCTTT CALEDGTEAFF NA TRBJ1-1 NA TRBV20-1
TGTGCCAGCAGCTGGCGGGGCGTCCTTAACACTGAAGCTTTCTTT CASSWRGVLNTEAFF NA TRBJ1-1 NA TRBV5-6
TGCGCCAGCAGCCAAACTACCTCGGGGTGGGCGCAGTATTTT CASSQTTSGWAQYF NA TRBJ2-3 few TRBV4-1
TGTGCCAGCAGCCAACAACATCAGTTCTGGGTAGAGGGTAATTCACCCCTCCACTTT CASSQQHQFWVEGNSPLHF NA TRBJ1-6 NA TRBV14
TGTGCCAGCAGCTTAGCTTCGAGAGGGCGGCCATACAATGAGCAGTTCTTC CASSLASRGRPYNEQFF NA TRBJ2-1 NA TRBV11-2
TGTTCCAGCAGCTTGGGGACAGGGGGCACTAACTATGGCTACACCTTC CSSSLGTGGTNYGYTF TRBD1 TRBJ1-2 NA TRBV7-9
TGTGCCAGCAGTTACAGGGCGGCGAATCAGCCCCAGCATTTT CASSYRAANQPQHF NA TRBJ1-5 few TRBV5-6
TGCGCCAGCAGCCAAGGGCAGTATAAGCCCCAGCATTTT CASSQGQYKPQHF NA TRBJ1-5 NA TRBV4-3
TGTGCCAGCAGTCCCCCATCTGCAGGGAATCAGCCCCAGCATTTT CASSPPSAGNQPQHF NA TRBJ1-5 few TRBV28
TGCGCCAGCAAGGTGCAGCGGGGGTACCGAGAGACCCAGTACTTC CASKVQRGYRETQYF TRBD2 TRBJ2-5 NA TRBV10-2
TGTGCCAGCAGCGGGACAGGGAGCACAGATACGCAGTATTTT CASSGTGSTDTQYF TRBD1 TRBJ2-3 NA TRBV7-3
TGTGCCACCTTTAGAGAGGAGACCCAGTACTTC CATFREETQYF NA TRBJ2-5 NA TRBV6-5
TGTGCCACCAGCCCAGGGGGTAACTATAATTCACCCCTCCACTTT CATSPGGNYNSPLHF TRBD1 TRBJ1-6 NA TRBV15
TGTGCCAGCAGTTTAGTAGGCAATCAGCCCCAGCATTTT CASSLVGNQPQHF NA TRBJ1-5 NA TRBV27
TGTGCCAGCAGCCAGGGGGCCGGTGAGCAGTTCTTC CASSQGAGEQFF TRBD1 TRBJ2-1 once TRBV9
TGTGCCAGCAGTTCCCGGACAGCAACTAATGAAAAACTGTTTTTT CASSSRTATNEKLFF NA TRBJ1-4 NA TRBV2
TGCGCCAGCAGAGAGACAGGTTCGAGTGGCTACACCTTC CASRETGSSGYTF NA TRBJ1-2 NA TRBV10-2
TGTGCCAGCAGTCCCGGGACTAGCGGGGGAAATGAGCAGTTCTTC CASSPGTSGGNEQFF TRBD2 TRBJ2-1 NA TRBV6-4
TGTGCCAGCAGCTCCCACAGGGGGTGGAATGAAAAACTGTTTTTT CASSSHRGWNEKLFF TRBD1 TRBJ1-4 NA TRBV5-8
TGTGCCAGCAGCGCTGACAGGGGGGATACGCAGTATTTT CASSADRGDTQYF TRBD1 TRBJ2-3 NA TRBV2
TGTGCCAGCAGTTTATTGTCCAGTTACACTGAAGCTTTCTTT CASSLLSSYTEAFF NA TRBJ1-1 NA TRBV28
TGTGCCAGCAGCTTAACCGCTGCACTAGACTATGGCTACACCTTC CASSLTAALDYGYTF NA TRBJ1-2 NA TRBV7-9
TGTGCCAGCTCACCTCGATCGACAGGGCCCGGGGAGCTGTTTTTT CASSPRSTGPGELFF TRBD1 TRBJ2-2 NA TRBV18
TGTGCCAGCTCCGAGGTGATGGTGGAGACCCAGTACTTC CASSEVMVETQYF NA TRBJ2-5 NA TRBV18
TGTGCCAGCAGCTTATACGGGGGGGTGGGAGATACGCAGTATTTT CASSLYGGVGDTQYF TRBD2 TRBJ2-3 NA TRBV5-6
TGTGCCAGCAGCGCCGGGACAAGCGACTATGGCTACACCTTC CASSAGTSDYGYTF NA TRBJ1-2 NA TRBV7-2
TGTGCCAGCAGCAGTAGCGGGGGGGCGCGTACAGATACGCAGTATTTT CASSSSGGARTDTQYF TRBD2 TRBJ2-3 NA TRBV7-9
TGTGCCAGCAGCCCAAGGCGAGGGGGCGAAAACTATGGCTACACCTTC CASSPRRGGENYGYTF TRBD1 TRBJ1-2 few TRBV4-2
TGTGCCAGCAGCTTAGCTAGCGGGGGCACAGATACGCAGTATTTT CASSLASGGTDTQYF TRBD2 TRBJ2-3 few TRBV7-6